This T cell receptor (beta chain) was documented in a study of blood T cell repertoires in COVID-19. Across the whole study: Sites in the United States, Italy and Spain provided acute and convalescent COVID-19 samples.

This clone was counted only a few times. Per the original methods: Reference gene primers were amplified, and this amplification served to estimate nucleated cell counts. The repertoire was sequenced with immunoSEQ multiplex PCR; TCRdb's copy has only in-frame clones and lacks some. V, J and clone size were drawn from that table, and D and trimming were deduced from the DNA. Of some 150,000 clones listed, more than 85% were seen once; the top ten hold 7% to 7.5%. The CDR3 covers 14 residues. Trimming took off 5 bases at V and 3 bases at J, with 11 bases between the two ends. The V gene's germline CDR1 is SEHNR and CDR2 FQNEAQ (reference sequence).

Sequenced input: peripheral blood. V and J are TRBV7-9 and TRBJ1-5, with D tentatively TRBD1 (5 bases). The TCR sequence derives from a woman of 80 years or more in a cohort sampled during active or convalescent COVID-19. This CDR3 is CASSNGGVNQPQHF. The CDR3 nucleotides read TGTGCCAGCAGCAACGGGGGGGTCAATCAGCCCCAGCATTTT.